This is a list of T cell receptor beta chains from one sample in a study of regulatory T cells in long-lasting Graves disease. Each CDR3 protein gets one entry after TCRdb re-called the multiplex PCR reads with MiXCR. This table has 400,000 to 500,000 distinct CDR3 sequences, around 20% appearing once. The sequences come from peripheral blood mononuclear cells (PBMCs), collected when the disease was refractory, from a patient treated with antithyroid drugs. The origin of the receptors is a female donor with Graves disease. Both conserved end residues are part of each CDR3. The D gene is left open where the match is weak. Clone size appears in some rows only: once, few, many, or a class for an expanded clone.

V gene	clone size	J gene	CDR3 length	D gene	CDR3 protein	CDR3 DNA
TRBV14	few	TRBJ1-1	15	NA	CASSISRGANTEAFF	TGTGCCAGCAGTATAAGCAGAGGCGCTAACACTGAAGCTTTCTTT
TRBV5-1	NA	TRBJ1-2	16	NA	CASSLEGNPFGRGYTF	TGCGCCAGCAGCTTGGAAGGGAACCCGTTTGGAAGGGGCTACACCTTC
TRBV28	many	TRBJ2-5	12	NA	CASSSGKETQYF	TGTGCCAGCAGTTCAGGAAAAGAGACCCAGTACTTC
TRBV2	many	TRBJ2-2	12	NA	CASRPYTGELFF	TGTGCCAGCAGACCCTACACCGGGGAGCTGTTTTTT
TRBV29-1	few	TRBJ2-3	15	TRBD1	CSTGDREVNTDTQYF	TGCAGCACAGGGGACAGGGAGGTTAACACAGATACGCAGTATTTT
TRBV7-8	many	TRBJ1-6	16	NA	CASSSKEHGFNSPLHF	TGTGCCAGCAGCTCCAAAGAACACGGATTCAACTCACCCCTCCACTTT
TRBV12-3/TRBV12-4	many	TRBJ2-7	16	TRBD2	CASSREGSGGSYEQYF	TGTGCCAGCAGCCGCGAGGGGAGCGGGGGGTCCTACGAGCAGTACTTC
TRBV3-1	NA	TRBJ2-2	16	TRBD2	CASSRTGTSATGELFF	TGTGCCAGCAGCCGAACCGGGACTAGCGCCACCGGGGAGCTGTTTTTT
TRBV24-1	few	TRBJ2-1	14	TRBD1	CATSQTGQGVEQFF	TGTGCCACCAGTCAGACGGGACAGGGGGTTGAGCAGTTCTTC
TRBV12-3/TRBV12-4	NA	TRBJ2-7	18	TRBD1	CASSAARDRATQVWEQYF	TGTGCCAGCAGTGCTGCACGGGACAGGGCGACCCAGGTGTGGGAGCAGTACTTC
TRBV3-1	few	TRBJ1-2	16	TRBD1	CASSQDSGQGYYGYTF	TGTGCCAGCAGCCAAGATTCGGGACAGGGATACTATGGCTACACCTTC
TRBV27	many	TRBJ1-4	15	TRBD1	CASSPYRGMTEKLFF	TGTGCCAGCAGTCCATACAGGGGAATGACTGAAAAACTGTTTTTT
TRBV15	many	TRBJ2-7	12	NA	CATRGSSYEQYF	TGTGCCACCCGTGGATCCTCCTACGAGCAGTACTTC
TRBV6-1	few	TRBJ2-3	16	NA	CASSYGGGQSTDTQYF	TGTGCCAGCAGTTACGGCGGAGGACAGTCCACAGATACGCAGTATTTT
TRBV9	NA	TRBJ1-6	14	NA	CASSGDSYNSPLHF	TGTGCCAGCAGCGGAGACAGCTATAATTCACCCCTCCACTTT
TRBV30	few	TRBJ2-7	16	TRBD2	CAWSVNELASSYEQYF	TGTGCCTGGAGTGTTAATGAACTAGCGAGCTCCTACGAGCAGTACTTC
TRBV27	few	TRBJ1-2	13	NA	CASSPQGLYGYTF	TGTGCCAGCAGTCCCCAGGGACTATATGGCTACACCTTC
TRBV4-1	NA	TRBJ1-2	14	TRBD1	CASSPPTGGYGYTF	TGCGCCAGCAGCCCCCCGACAGGGGGCTATGGCTACACCTTC
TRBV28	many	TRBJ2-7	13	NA	CASSLQEVYEQYF	TGTGCCAGCAGTTTACAGGAGGTATACGAGCAGTACTTC
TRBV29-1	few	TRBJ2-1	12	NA	CSPGRLYNEQFF	TGCAGCCCAGGACGGTTATACAATGAGCAGTTCTTC
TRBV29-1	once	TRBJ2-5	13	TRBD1	CSVGTGNDETQYF	TGCAGCGTTGGGACAGGGAATGACGAGACCCAGTACTTC
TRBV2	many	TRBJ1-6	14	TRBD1	CASRPQGQNTPLHF	TGTGCCAGCAGGCCCCAGGGACAGAATACACCCCTCCACTTT
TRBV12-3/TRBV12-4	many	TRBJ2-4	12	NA	CASSPRGDIQYF	TGTGCCAGCAGTCCCCGTGGGGACATTCAGTACTTC
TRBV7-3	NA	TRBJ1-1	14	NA	CASSLGVTGTEAFF	TGTGCCAGCAGCTTAGGGGTGACAGGCACTGAAGCTTTCTTT
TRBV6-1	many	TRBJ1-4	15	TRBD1	CASSGTGVANEKLFF	TGTGCCAGCAGTGGGACAGGGGTGGCTAATGAAAAACTGTTTTTT
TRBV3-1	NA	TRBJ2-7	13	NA	CASSLTPPGEQYF	TGTGCCAGCAGCCTAACCCCCCCGGGCGAGCAGTACTTC
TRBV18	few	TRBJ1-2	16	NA	CASSPPNGRPLAGYTF	TGTGCCAGCTCACCACCGAACGGGAGGCCCTTGGCTGGCTACACCTTC
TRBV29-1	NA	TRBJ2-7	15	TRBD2	CSVVLAGTRPYEQYF	TGCAGCGTTGTTCTAGCGGGAACCCGGCCCTACGAGCAGTACTTC
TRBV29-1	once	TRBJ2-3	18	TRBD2	CSVGTSGRLRVGTDTQYF	TGCAGCGTCGGGACTAGCGGGAGGTTGAGGGTCGGCACAGATACGCAGTATTTT
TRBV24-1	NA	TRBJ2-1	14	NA	CATSDLKGKNEQFF	TGTGCCACCAGTGATTTAAAGGGAAAGAATGAGCAGTTCTTC
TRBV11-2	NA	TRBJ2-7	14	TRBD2	CASSPTTPAGGQYF	TGTGCCAGCAGCCCGACAACACCAGCGGGAGGGCAGTACTTC
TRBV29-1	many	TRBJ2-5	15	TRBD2	CSVEGVAGYQETQYF	TGCAGCGTTGAAGGGGTAGCGGGATACCAAGAGACCCAGTACTTC
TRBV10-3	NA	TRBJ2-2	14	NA	CAISQGSDTGELFF	TGTGCCATCAGTCAGGGGTCGGACACCGGGGAGCTGTTTTTT
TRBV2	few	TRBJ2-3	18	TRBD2	CASMRTGGPFRGTDTQYF	TGTGCCAGCATGAGGACGGGAGGGCCGTTTCGCGGCACAGATACGCAGTATTTT
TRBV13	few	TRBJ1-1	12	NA	CASNLRGAEAFF	TGTGCCAGCAACCTGAGAGGGGCCGAAGCTTTCTTT
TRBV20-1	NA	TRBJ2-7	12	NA	CSARETSYGQYF	TGCAGTGCTAGAGAGACCAGTTACGGGCAGTACTTC
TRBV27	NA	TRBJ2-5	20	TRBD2	CASRGVEGGGVAGFQETQYF	TGTGCCAGCAGGGGGGTCGAGGGAGGAGGAGTAGCGGGATTCCAAGAGACCCAGTACTTC
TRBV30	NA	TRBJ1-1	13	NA	CAWSSGPNTEAFF	TGTGCCTGGAGTTCAGGACCGAACACTGAAGCTTTCTTT
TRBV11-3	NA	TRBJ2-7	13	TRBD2	CASSLLAVYEQYF	TGTGCCAGCAGCCTCCTAGCGGTCTACGAGCAGTACTTC
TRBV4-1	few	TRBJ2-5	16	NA	CASSQRSLLAQETQYF	TGCGCCAGCAGCCAAAGATCATTACTGGCCCAAGAGACCCAGTACTTC
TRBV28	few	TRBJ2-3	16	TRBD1	CASSPWQGEFTDTQYF	TGTGCCAGCAGCCCGTGGCAGGGGGAGTTCACAGATACGCAGTATTTT
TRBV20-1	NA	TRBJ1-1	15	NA	CSAPPGVSGGTEAFF	TGCAGTGCTCCGCCGGGGGTTTCGGGCGGCACTGAAGCTTTCTTT
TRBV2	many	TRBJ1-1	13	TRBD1	CASSEQGDTEAFF	TGTGCCAGCAGTGAGCAGGGGGACACTGAAGCTTTCTTT
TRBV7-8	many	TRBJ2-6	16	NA	CASSRMQVSGANVLTF	TGTGCCAGCAGCCGGATGCAAGTCTCTGGGGCCAACGTCCTGACTTTC
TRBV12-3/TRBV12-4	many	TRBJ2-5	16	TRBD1	CASSPGQGVRQETQYF	TGTGCCAGCAGTCCGGGACAGGGGGTGAGGCAAGAGACCCAGTACTTC
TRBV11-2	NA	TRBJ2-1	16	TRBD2	CASSLSLAGGYSEQFF	TGTGCCAGCAGCTTATCACTAGCGGGAGGGTATAGTGAGCAGTTCTTC